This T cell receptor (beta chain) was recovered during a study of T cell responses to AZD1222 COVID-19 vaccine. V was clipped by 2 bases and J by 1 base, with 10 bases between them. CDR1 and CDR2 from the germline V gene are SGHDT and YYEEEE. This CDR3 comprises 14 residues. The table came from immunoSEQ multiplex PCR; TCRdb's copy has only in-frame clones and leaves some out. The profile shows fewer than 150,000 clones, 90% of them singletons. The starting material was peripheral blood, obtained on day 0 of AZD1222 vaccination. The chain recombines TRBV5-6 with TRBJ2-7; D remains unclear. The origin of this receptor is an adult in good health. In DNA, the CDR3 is TGTGCCAGCAGCTTTCCCGTTGGATCCTACGAGCAGTACTTC. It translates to CASSFPVGSYEQYF. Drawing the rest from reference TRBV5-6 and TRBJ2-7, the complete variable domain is DAGVTQSPTHLIKTRGQQVTLRCSPKSGHDTVSWYQQALGQGPQFIFQYYEEEERQRGNFPDRFSGHQFPNYSSELNVNALLLGDSALYLCASSFPVGSYEQYFGPGTRLTVT.